These 14 T cell receptor beta chains originate from one sample sequenced in a study of T cell responses to AZD1222 COVID-19 vaccine. Using immunoSEQ multiplex PCR, the repertoire was profiled, and TCRdb retains in-frame clones only, with some absent. The sample holds 100,000 to 150,000 clones, more than 85% seen once. The sample consisted of peripheral blood, taken 28 days after the second AZD1222 dose. The source of these receptors is an adult who received the AZD1222 COVID-19 vaccine.

The rearrangement uses TRBV19 and TRBJ1-1; tentative D call: TRBD1 (6 bases). Trimming stripped 1 base from V and 5 bases from J, with 11 bases between. Germline values: CDR1 LNHDA, CDR2 SQIVND (reference sequence). The CDR3 has 14 amino acids. The CDR3 loop reads CASSIGLTGTEAFF. The CDR3 nucleotides read TGTGCCAGTAGTATAGGGCTTACAGGGACTGAAGCTTTCTTT. The whole variable domain, filled in from reference TRBV19 and TRBJ1-1, reads DGGITQSPKYLFRKEGQNVTLSCEQNLNHDAMYWYRQDPGQGLRLIYYSQIVNDFQKGDIAEGYSVSREKKESFPLTVTSAQKNPTAFYLCASSIGLTGTEAFFGQGTRLTVV.

The rearrangement links TRBV5-4 to TRBJ1-4, with D unresolved. Trimming took off 4 bases at V and 0 bases at J, with 7 bases between the two ends. CDR3 length equals 14 residues. CDR1 is SGHNT, CDR2 YYREEE, per germline (reference sequence). This CDR3 is CASSRDATNEKLFF. The CDR3, as DNA: TGTGCCAGCAGCAGAGATGCAACTAATGAAAAACTGTTTTTT. The complete variable domain, with remaining parts taken from reference TRBV5-4 and TRBJ1-4, reads ETGVTQSPTHLIKTRGQQVTLRCSSQSGHNTVSWYQQALGQGPQFIFQYYREEENGRGNFPPRFSGLQFPNYSSELNVNALELDDSALYLCASSRDATNEKLFFGSGTQLSVL.

The CDR3 DNA reads as TGTGCCAGCAGTACCAGCGGGGGTGGGACCGGGGAGCTGTTTTTT. It yields the protein CASSTSGGGTGELFF. The chain recombines TRBV6-6 with TRBJ2-2; 8 nucleotides line up with TRBD2. After removal of 5 bases from V and 5 bases from J, the junction contained 7 bases not matched to a gene. There are 15 residues in the CDR3. Germline V lookup: CDR1 MNHNY, CDR2 SVGAGI (reference sequence).

This sequence joins TRBV3-1 (or the pseudogene TRBV3-2) and TRBJ2-7; possibly TRBD2 for D (6 bases). V was cut by 6 bases and J by 3 bases, with 15 bases left in between. Germline CDR1 LGHDT, CDR2 YNNKEL (reference sequence). The CDR3 contains 14 residues. CDR3 nucleotides: TGTGCCAGCAGTCGTGCGGCGGGGAGCTACGAGCAGTACTTC. Residues: CASSRAAGSYEQYF.

The CDR3: CASSYSSGGGYGYTF. The CDR3 DNA reads as TGTGCCAGCAGTTACTCGTCAGGGGGCGGGTATGGCTACACCTTC. The chain recombines TRBV6-5 with TRBJ1-2; 8 positions match TRBD1. The CDR3 totals 15 residues. Germline CDR1 is MNHEY and CDR2 is SVGAGI. V shed 0 bases and J 5 bases; nucleotides not matched to a gene: 5.

CDR3 nucleotide sequence: TGTGCCAGCAGCCCGGGGACGGGACTACCGAACTACGAGCAGTACTTC. Its translation is CASSPGTGLPNYEQYF. This chain connects TRBV5-4 to TRBJ2-7, with TRBD2 identical over 7 bases. In germline, CDR1 is SGHNT, CDR2 YYREEE (reference sequence). The CDR3 runs to 16 residues. V was clipped by 4 bases and J by 3 bases; unmatched bases: 13.

The V call is TRBV5-4, the J call TRBJ2-5; D not certain. The V and J ends lost 4 bases and 5 bases respectively, with 9 bases between them. CDR1 and CDR2 from the germline V gene are SGHNT and YYREEE (reference sequence). The CDR3 loop spans 12 amino acids. The CDR3 sequence: CASSAWTETQYF. The CDR3 DNA reads TGTGCCAGCAGCGCCTGGACGGAGACCCAGTACTTC.

This chain connects TRBV6-2 or TRBV6-3 to TRBJ2-1, with 8 nucleotides matching TRBD2. The CDR3 runs 14 residues. Germline V gene sequence: CDR1 MNHEY, CDR2 SVGEGT. The ends lost 5 bases at V and 7 bases at J; junction bases unmatched: 7. The CDR3 DNA reads as TGTGCCAGCAGTATTACGGGGGGGAGAAATGAGCAGTTCTTC. Translation gives CASSITGGRNEQFF.

This chain uses TRBV24-1 with TRBJ1-6; tentatively, D is TRBD1 (5 bases). Germline V gene lookup returns CDR1 KGHDR and CDR2 SFDVKD. Trimming stripped 4 bases from V and 4 bases from J, with 10 bases between. The CDR3 has 15 amino acids. CDR3 bases: TGTGCCACCAGTGACAGGGTTTCTTATAATTCACCCCTCCACTTT. Translated: CATSDRVSYNSPLHF.

The V call is TRBV7-2, the J call TRBJ1-2, with D unclear. The CDR3 sequence is 14 residues long. Germline V gene sequence: CDR1 SGHTA, CDR2 FQGNSA. The V and J ends lost 5 bases and 10 bases respectively, with 20 bases between them. CDR3 residues: CASSAYRAEVSYTF. The CDR3 coding sequence is TGTGCCAGCAGCGCTTACCGGGCCGAGGTATCCTACACCTTC. The complete variable domain, with remaining parts taken from reference TRBV7-2 and TRBJ1-2, reads GAGVSQSPSNKVTEKGKDVELRCDPISGHTALYWYRQSLGQGLEFLIYFQGNSAPDKSGLPSDRFSAERTGGSVSTLTIQRTQQEDSAVYLCASSAYRAEVSYTFGSGTRLTVV.

This chain connects TRBV18 to TRBJ2-7; D uncertain. V shed 3 bases and J shed 4 bases, with 7 bases lying between them. Germline V gene lookup returns CDR1 KGHSH and CDR2 LQKENI. This CDR3 contains 12 residues. This CDR3 is CASSPAEYEQYF. The CDR3 DNA is TGTGCCAGCTCACCGGCAGAGTACGAGCAGTACTTC.

The chain joins TRBV5-1 to TRBJ1-1; tentatively, D is TRBD1 (6 bases). The V gene lost 4 bases and the J gene lost 11 bases, with 18 bases spanning the gap. The CDR3 covers 13 residues. From germline, CDR1 is SGHRS and CDR2 YFSETQ. The CDR3 nucleotides are TGCGCCAGCAGCCCAGGAACAGGGCTTTTGGCTTTCTTT. Its protein product is CASSPGTGLLAFF.

The chain is built from TRBV7-6 and TRBJ2-7; either TRBD1 or TRBD2 may supply D (6 bases each). The CDR3 has 15 residues. Germline V gene lookup returns CDR1 SGHVS and CDR2 FNYEAQ. Trimming shortened V by 5 bases and J by 6 bases, and 20 bases separated the two germline ends. As DNA, the CDR3 is TGTGCCAGCAGCCCTAGGGGTAGGGGGGCCGGCGAGCAGTACTTC. Encoded protein: CASSPRGRGAGEQYF.

This clone was counted between two and nine times. The V call is TRBV19, the J call TRBJ1-2; unclear D gene. The CDR3 has 12 amino acids. In germline, CDR1 is LNHDA, CDR2 SQIVND (reference sequence). V was pared by 10 bases and J by 3 bases, with 12 bases between. This chain's CDR3 is CATWTEYYGYTF. In DNA, the CDR3 is TGTGCCACCTGGACGGAATACTATGGCTACACCTTC.